This is a list of T cell receptor beta chains from one sample in a study of technical replicates of blood from several donors. Here immunoSEQ multiplex PCR was the method, and the copy in TCRdb shows in-frame clones only, minus some. Of approximately 70,000 clones listed, roughly 90% were seen once; the top ten hold 0.35% to 0.45%. Sequencing was performed on T cells isolated from PBMCs. Receptor source: a human donor in good health. Both conserved end residues are part of each CDR3. A D gene is named only where the DNA matches it firmly. Only part of the rows carry a size: once, few, many, or a class if the clone is expanded.

d_call	v_call	clone_size	j_call	cdr3_aa	cdr3_nt
TRBD2	TRBV5-6	.	TRBJ2-3	CASSRPRLAVSTDTQYF	TGTGCCAGCAGCCGCCCTAGACTAGCGGTTAGCACAGATACGCAGTATTTT
TRBD2	TRBV4-1	.	TRBJ2-1	CASSRFTGGPLAETSSYNEQFF	TGCGCCAGCAGCCGGTTTACGGGAGGGCCCCTTGCAGAAACCAGCTCCTACAATGAGCAGTTCTTC
.	TRBV19	once	TRBJ2-3	CATAEPDTQYF	TGTGCCACTGCGGAACCAGATACGCAGTATTTT
.	TRBV30	.	TRBJ1-2	CAWSVNYKNYGYTF	TGTGCCTGGAGTGTAAATTACAAAAACTATGGCTACACCTTC
TRBD1	TRBV11-3	.	TRBJ1-2	CASSYSGRDRTLYGYTF	TGTGCCAGCAGCTACTCCGGTAGGGACAGGACGCTCTATGGCTACACCTTC
.	TRBV30	.	TRBJ1-2	CALPSGGAPNYGYTF	TGTGCCCTCCCGTCGGGGGGGGCGCCTAACTATGGCTACACCTTC
.	TRBV4-2	.	TRBJ1-1	CASSQESGYTEAFF	TGTGCCAGCAGCCAAGAATCGGGGTACACTGAAGCTTTCTTT
.	TRBV11-2	.	TRBJ2-2	CASSFVNTGELFF	TGTGCCAGCAGCTTCGTGAACACCGGGGAGCTGTTTTTT
TRBD1	TRBV5-1	.	TRBJ2-7	CASSLIAGTGVNEQYF	TGCGCCAGCAGCTTAATCGCCGGGACAGGGGTAAACGAGCAGTACTTC
.	TRBV10-2	once	TRBJ2-7	CASSEGREREQYF	TGCGCCAGCAGTGAGGGCAGGGAAAGGGAGCAGTACTTC
.	TRBV9	.	TRBJ2-5	CASSSTTEETQYF	TGTGCCAGCAGCTCAACTACGGAGGAGACCCAGTACTTC
TRBD2	TRBV18	.	TRBJ2-7	CASSPPTSGSYEQYF	TGTGCCAGCTCACCACCGACTAGCGGGAGCTACGAGCAGTACTTC
.	TRBV6-6	.	TRBJ1-1	CASSYGEYTEAFF	TGTGCCAGCAGTTATGGGGAGTACACTGAAGCTTTCTTT
.	TRBV28	.	TRBJ2-3	CASIGEADTQYF	TGTGCCAGCATCGGAGAGGCAGATACGCAGTATTTT
.	TRBV27	.	TRBJ2-1	CAGGRGNEQFF	TGTGCCGGGGGGAGGGGGAATGAGCAGTTCTTC
.	TRBV27	.	TRBJ1-3	CASSPNLHTIYF	TGTGCCAGCAGTCCTAATTTACACACCATATATTTT
TRBD2	TRBV30	.	TRBJ2-4	CAYNRGENIQYF	TGTGCCTATAATCGGGGGGAAAACATTCAGTACTTC
.	TRBV5-1	.	TRBJ2-3	CASSLERLTPPDTQYF	TGCGCCAGCAGCTTGGAACGTCTAACCCCCCCGGATACGCAGTATTTT
.	TRBV29-1	.	TRBJ1-2	CSVPWGEGYTF	TGCAGCGTCCCATGGGGGGAGGGCTACACCTTC
.	TRBV9	.	TRBJ2-2	CASSVPLATGELFF	TGTGCCAGCAGCGTACCTCTAGCGACCGGGGAGCTGTTTTTT
.	TRBV30	.	TRBJ1-2	CAWDITFYGYTF	TGTGCCTGGGACATAACCTTCTATGGCTACACCTTC
.	TRBV6-5	.	TRBJ2-2	CASRGANTGELFF	TGTGCCAGCAGGGGCGCGAACACCGGGGAGCTGTTTTTT
TRBD1	TRBV5-1	.	TRBJ2-7	CASSWTGRYEQYF	TGCGCCAGCAGTTGGACAGGGCGTTACGAGCAGTACTTC
.	TRBV2	.	TRBJ1-1	CASRLRRIEAFF	TGTGCCAGCAGATTGCGGCGGATCGAAGCTTTCTTT
.	TRBV28	.	TRBJ1-4	CASRFRSYNEKLFF	TGTGCCAGCAGGTTTCGTAGTTATAATGAAAAACTGTTTTTT
TRBD1	TRBV28	.	TRBJ1-2	CASSLSRGGRGYTF	TGTGCCAGCAGTTTAAGCCGAGGGGGCAGAGGCTACACCTTC
TRBD2	TRBV9	.	TRBJ2-7	CASTPGLASEQYF	TGTGCCAGCACTCCGGGACTAGCTTCCGAGCAGTACTTC
.	TRBV9	.	TRBJ2-6	CASSVARISGANVLTF	TGTGCCAGCAGCGTAGCTAGGATCTCTGGGGCCAACGTCCTGACTTTC
TRBD1	TRBV10-3	.	TRBJ1-5	CAISDNYGTGAFNQPQHF	TGTGCCATCAGTGACAATTACGGGACAGGGGCTTTCAATCAGCCCCAGCATTTT
.	TRBV27	.	TRBJ1-1	CASSLTFGAEAFF	TGTGCCAGCAGTTTAACTTTCGGGGCTGAAGCTTTCTTT
TRBD1	TRBV11-2	.	TRBJ2-7	CASSFSGQGALEQYF	TGTGCCAGCAGCTTTAGTGGTCAGGGGGCGCTGGAGCAGTACTTC